The rows below give T cell receptor beta chains drawn from one sample of a study of identical twins. TCRdb re-called the 5' RACE reads with MiXCR, one entry per CDR3 protein. The table lists 450,000 or so distinct CDR3 sequences, approximately 24% of them singletons, with about 2.7% in the top ten. This sample also appeared in a second study, on T cells expressing NK-cell markers.

The specimen sequenced was CD4+ T cells sorted from blood. These TCRs come from a woman younger than 35 in good health. Both conserved end residues are part of each CDR3. D genes are given only for firm matches. Expanded clones get a size class; other rows say once, few or many, or leave the size out.

clone_size,j_call,v_call,d_call,cdr3_nt,cdr3_aa
-,TRBJ2-7,TRBV5-1,TRBD1,TGCGCCAGCAGCACCGGGACAGGGAGCTCCTACGAGCAGTACTTC,CASSTGTGSSYEQYF
-,TRBJ2-7,TRBV12-3/TRBV12-4,TRBD2,TGTGCCAGCAGTACGACTAGCGGGAGTCACGAGCAGTACTTC,CASSTTSGSHEQYF
-,TRBJ2-1,TRBV6-2/TRBV6-3,TRBD2,TGTGCCAGCAGTTACTCGGCTAGCGGGAGAAGGTATGAGCAGTTCTTC,CASSYSASGRRYEQFF
few,TRBJ2-7,TRBV7-8,TRBD1,TGTGCCAGCAGCTTAAAACTCACAGGGGGTTTCTACGAGCAGTACTTC,CASSLKLTGGFYEQYF
-,TRBJ2-1,TRBV20-1,-,TGCAGTGCCGCCGACAGATTAGAGCAGTTCTTC,CSAADRLEQFF
few,TRBJ2-1,TRBV5-6,-,TGTGCCAGCACCCTAAACTGGGCTGGTGAGCAGTTCTTC,CASTLNWAGEQFF
few,TRBJ2-3,TRBV7-9,TRBD2,TGTGCCAGCAGTATACCTAGCGGGAGTGGCACAGATACGCAGTATTTT,CASSIPSGSGTDTQYF
-,TRBJ2-4,TRBV6-5,-,TGTGCCAGCAGTTACTCGCACAGGGTGAACATTCAGTACTTC,CASSYSHRVNIQYF
few,TRBJ2-2,TRBV4-3,TRBD1,TGCGCCAGCAGCTACAGGGGTTCCCCCGGGGAGCTGTTTTTT,CASSYRGSPGELFF
few,TRBJ2-5,TRBV7-8,TRBD2,TGTGCCAGCAGCTTAGCAACCCTAGCGGGGGGGCCGAGGGGAAAGACCCAGTACTTC,CASSLATLAGGPRGKTQYF
-,TRBJ2-1,TRBV4-3,TRBD2,TGCGCCAGCAGCCAAGAGTTGGACGGGAGGGTAAGCTCCTACAATGAGCAGTTCTTC,CASSQELDGRVSSYNEQFF
-,TRBJ2-2,TRBV12-3/TRBV12-4,TRBD2,TGTGCCAGCAGCCACCTGGTAGCGGGGATAACCGGGGAGCTGTTTTTT,CASSHLVAGITGELFF
-,TRBJ1-1,TRBV6-2/TRBV6-3,-,TGTGCCAGCGGTACCACAGTGAACACTGAAGCTTTCTTT,CASGTTVNTEAFF
-,TRBJ2-1,TRBV7-2,-,TGTGCCAGCAGCCCGGGGACCCGGGCAAATGAGCAGTTCTTC,CASSPGTRANEQFF
-,TRBJ1-6,TRBV10-3,-,TGTGCCTCTACGGTGAGCTCCTATAATTCACCCCTCCACTTT,CASTVSSYNSPLHF
few,TRBJ1-2,TRBV5-1,-,TGCGCCAGCAGCTTGGAGTCGGCTGCGGAGAACTATGGCTACACCTTC,CASSLESAAENYGYTF
-,TRBJ2-3,TRBV6-5,-,TGTGCCAGCAGTTACTCGGACACCCCGCAGTATTTT,CASSYSDTPQYF
-,TRBJ2-7,TRBV20-1,-,TGCAGTGCTAGGGTTTCCGGGGGTCTTAAGTACGAGCAGTACTTC,CSARVSGGLKYEQYF
-,TRBJ1-1,TRBV5-1,TRBD1,TGCGCCAGCAGCTTGGATCCAGGGGGGGGCACTGAAGCTTTCTTT,CASSLDPGGGTEAFF
-,TRBJ2-1,TRBV10-3,-,TGTGCCATCAGCAGGGGAAATTACAATGAGCAGTTCTTC,CAISRGNYNEQFF
-,TRBJ1-1,TRBV7-3,-,TGTGCCAGCAGCTTAACTTTTCAGGGCACTGAAGCTTTCTTT,CASSLTFQGTEAFF
-,TRBJ2-1,TRBV4-3,-,TGCGCCAGCAGCCAAGGCGCAGCGACTACGCGGGGTGAGCAGTTCTTC,CASSQGAATTRGEQFF
-,TRBJ2-4,TRBV7-3,-,TGTGCCAGCAGCTTAACACGGCCGGGACGCCCCTTAACCAAAAACATTCAGTACTTC,CASSLTRPGRPLTKNIQYF
few,TRBJ2-1,TRBV10-3,-,TGTGCCATCAGTGAGTCGGACTACTACAATGAGCAGTTCTTC,CAISESDYYNEQFF
few,TRBJ2-5,TRBV5-1,-,TGCGCCAGCAGCTTGGCAGCAGGGCCCCAAGAGACCCAGTACTTC,CASSLAAGPQETQYF
few,TRBJ1-4,TRBV12-3/TRBV12-4,-,TGTGCCAGCAGTGGGGGTGCAACTAATGAAAAACTGTTTTTT,CASSGGATNEKLFF
-,TRBJ1-2,TRBV12-3/TRBV12-4,-,TGTGCCAGCACCTTAATGCTTTATGGATATGGCTACACCTTC,CASTLMLYGYGYTF
many,TRBJ1-2,TRBV4-2,TRBD1,TGTGCCAGCAGCCAGACAGGGTTGGGCTATGGCTACACCTTC,CASSQTGLGYGYTF